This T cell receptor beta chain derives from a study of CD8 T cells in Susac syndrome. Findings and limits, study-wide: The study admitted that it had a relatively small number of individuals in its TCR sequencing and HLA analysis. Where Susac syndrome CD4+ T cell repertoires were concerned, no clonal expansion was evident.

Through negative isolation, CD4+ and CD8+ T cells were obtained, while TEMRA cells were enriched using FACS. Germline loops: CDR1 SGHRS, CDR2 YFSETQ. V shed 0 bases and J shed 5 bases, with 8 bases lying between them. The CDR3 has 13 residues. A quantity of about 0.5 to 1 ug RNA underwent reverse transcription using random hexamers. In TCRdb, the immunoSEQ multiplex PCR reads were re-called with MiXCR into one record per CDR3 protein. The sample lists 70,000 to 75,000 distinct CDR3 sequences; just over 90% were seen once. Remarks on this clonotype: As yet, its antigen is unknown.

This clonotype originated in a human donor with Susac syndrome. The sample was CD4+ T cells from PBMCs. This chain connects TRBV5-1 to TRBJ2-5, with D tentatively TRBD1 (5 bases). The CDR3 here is CASSLEGVETQYF. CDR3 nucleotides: TGCGCCAGCAGCTTGGAAGGGGTTGAGACCCAGTACTTC.